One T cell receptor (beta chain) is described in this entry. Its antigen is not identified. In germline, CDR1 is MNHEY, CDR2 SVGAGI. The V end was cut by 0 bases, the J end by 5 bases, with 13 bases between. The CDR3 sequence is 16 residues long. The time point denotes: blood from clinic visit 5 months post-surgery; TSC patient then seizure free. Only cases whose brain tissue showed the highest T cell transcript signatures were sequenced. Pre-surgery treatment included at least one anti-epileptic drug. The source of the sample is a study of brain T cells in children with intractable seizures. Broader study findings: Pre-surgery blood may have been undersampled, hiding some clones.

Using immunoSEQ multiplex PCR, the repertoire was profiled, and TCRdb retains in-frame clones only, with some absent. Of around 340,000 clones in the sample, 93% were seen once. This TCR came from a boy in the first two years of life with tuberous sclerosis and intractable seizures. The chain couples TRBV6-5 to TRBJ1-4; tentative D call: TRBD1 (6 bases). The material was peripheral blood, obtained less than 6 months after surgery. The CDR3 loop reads CASSYSGGLLNEKLFF. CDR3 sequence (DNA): TGTGCCAGCAGTTACTCGGGGGGCCTGTTGAATGAAAAACTGTTTTTT.